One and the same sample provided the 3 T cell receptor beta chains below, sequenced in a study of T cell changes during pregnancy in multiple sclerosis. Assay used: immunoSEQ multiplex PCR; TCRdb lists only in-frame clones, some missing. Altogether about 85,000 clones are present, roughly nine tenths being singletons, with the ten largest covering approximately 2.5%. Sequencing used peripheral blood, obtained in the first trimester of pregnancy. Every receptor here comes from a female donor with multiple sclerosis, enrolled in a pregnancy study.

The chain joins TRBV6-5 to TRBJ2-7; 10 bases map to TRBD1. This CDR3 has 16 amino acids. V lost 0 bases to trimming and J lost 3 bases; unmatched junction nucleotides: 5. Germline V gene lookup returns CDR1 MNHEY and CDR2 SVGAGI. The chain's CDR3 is CASSYSPGTGVYEQYF. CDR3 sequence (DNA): TGTGCCAGCAGTTACTCCCCTGGGACAGGGGTCTACGAGCAGTACTTC.

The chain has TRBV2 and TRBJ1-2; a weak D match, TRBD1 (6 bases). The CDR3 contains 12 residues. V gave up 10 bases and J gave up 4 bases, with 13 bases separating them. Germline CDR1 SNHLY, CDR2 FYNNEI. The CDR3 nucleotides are TGTGCCATCATTACAGGGCCCTATGGCTACACCTTC. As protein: CAIITGPYGYTF. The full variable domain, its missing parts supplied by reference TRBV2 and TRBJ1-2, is EPEVTQTPSHQVTQMGQEVILRCVPISNHLYFYWYRQILGQKVEFLVSFYNNEISEKSEIFDDQFSVERPDGSNFTLKIRSTKLEDSAMYFCAIITGPYGYTFGSGTRLTVV.

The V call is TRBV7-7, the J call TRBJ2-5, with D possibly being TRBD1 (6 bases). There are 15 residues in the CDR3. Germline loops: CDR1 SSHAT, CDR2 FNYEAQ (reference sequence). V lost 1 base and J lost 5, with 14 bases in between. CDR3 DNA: TGTGCCAGCAGCTTAGTGGCAGCCCAGGGGGAGACCCAGTACTTC. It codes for CASSLVAAQGETQYF. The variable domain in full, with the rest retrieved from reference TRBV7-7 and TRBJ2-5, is GAGVSQSPRYKVTKRGQDVTLRCDPISSHATLYWYQQALGQGPEFLTYFNYEAQPDKSGLPSDRFSAERPEGSISTLTIQRTEQRDSAMYRCASSLVAAQGETQYFGPGTRLLVL.